Below are 27 T cell receptor beta chains sequenced from a single sample in a study of shared clonotypes between healthy human individuals (dated by TCRdb to 2020 to 2022). Receptors were amplified or captured by the immunoSEQ multiplex PCR assay. The clones in this table, taken by TCRdb from immuneACCESS, are in-frame only. Not every clone is retained; where verified, under half of the shortfall comes from an unresolved V gene, and the cause of the rest is unknown. The sample includes 950,000 to 1,100,000 clones, with about 70% observed a single time. Clones ranked in the top ten supply over 1.3% of the sample. Specimen: memory CD4+ T cells sorted from blood. Interpreted using the paper, the cell subset or site label stands for: CD45RA-negative fraction. The receptors originated from a man aged 18 to 35 in good health.

V gene TRBV29-1 combines with J gene TRBJ1-4, with a possible D match to TRBD1 (5 bases). The CDR3 totals 12 residues. Germline assignment: CDR1 SQVTM and CDR2 ANQGSEA. The V and J ends lost 5 bases and 2 bases respectively, with 6 bases between them. CDR3 residues: CSVRQTNEKLFF. Here the CDR3 DNA reads TGCAGCGTTAGACAGACTAATGAAAAACTGTTTTTT.

This clone has just one count. The chain links TRBV4-3 to TRBJ2-5; 8 bases fit TRBD1. The CDR3 is 16 amino acids. With V trimmed by 0 bases and J by 4 bases, 7 bases remained unmatched. CDR1 and CDR2 from the germline V gene are LGHNA and YSLEER. The CDR3 bases are TGCGCCAGCAGCCAAGACTTGGGGACAGGTGGAGAGACCCAGTACTTC. It codes for CASSQDLGTGGETQYF.

This chain connects TRBV2 to TRBJ2-3; D could derive from TRBD1 or TRBD2 (6 bases each). CDR3 length equals 17 residues. The germline V and J ends were trimmed by 3 bases and 2 bases, with 18 bases remaining between them. Germline V lookup: CDR1 SNHLY, CDR2 FYNNEI. The CDR3 nucleotides read TGTGCCAGCAGTGACCCCCTCGGGGGCGCTTACACAGATACGCAGTATTTT. It yields the protein CASSDPLGGAYTDTQYF.

The chain carries TRBV7-2 and TRBJ2-3, with 7 bases aligning to TRBD2. With V trimmed by 2 bases and J by 5 bases, 4 bases remained unmatched. Germline V gene data show CDR1 as SGHTA and CDR2 as FQGNSA. The CDR3 extends over 14 amino acids. This CDR3 reads CASSLTWGGDTQYF. CDR3 sequence (DNA): TGTGCCAGCAGCTTAACATGGGGGGGAGATACGCAGTATTTT.

This chain uses TRBV27 with TRBJ1-6, with 9 bases that match TRBD1. Germline values: CDR1 MNHEY, CDR2 SMNVEV (reference sequence). The CDR3 is 18 residues long. Unmatched junction bases numbered 10, after V lost 6 bases and J lost 1 base. DNA for the CDR3: TGTGCCAGCAGGCAGCGGGACAGGGTTTTATCCTATAATTCACCCCTCCACTTT. This translates into CASRQRDRVLSYNSPLHF.

This clone was seen a few times. The J gene is TRBJ2-7, the V gene TRBV7-6, with D tentatively TRBD2 (6 bases). V was cut by 5 bases and J by 3 bases, with 17 bases left in between. CDR1 is SGHVS, CDR2 FNYEAQ, per germline. The CDR3 has 15 residues. The CDR3 protein is CASSRMPAGGYEQYF. The CDR3 DNA sequence: TGTGCCAGCAGCCGTATGCCTGCCGGGGGCTACGAGCAGTACTTC. The full variable domain, in which reference TRBV7-6 and TRBJ2-7 provide the parts outside the CDR3, is GAGVSQSPRYKVTKRGQDVALRCDPISGHVSLYWYRQALGQGPEFLTYFNYEAQQDKSGLPNDRFSAERPEGSISTLTIQRTEQRDSAMYRCASSRMPAGGYEQYFGPGTRLTVT.

The chain carries TRBV23-1 and TRBJ2-1; 7 bases agree with TRBD1. TRBV23-1 is an ORF, and what it does is uncertain. V lost 6 bases to trimming and J lost 0 bases; unmatched junction nucleotides: 11. The CDR3 is 17 residues long. The CDR3 reads CASSLRPGTVSYNEQFF. The CDR3 nucleotides are TGCGCCAGCAGCCTACGGCCGGGGACAGTCTCCTACAATGAGCAGTTCTTC.

This clone was seen once. The V and J genes are TRBV19 and TRBJ1-1, with TRBD1 as a possible D gene (5 bases). The CDR3 length is 11 residues. The ends were cut back, 7 bases at V and 13 bases at J, with 16 bases in the middle. From germline, CDR1 is LNHDA and CDR2 SQIVND (reference sequence). The CDR3 reads CASKKGPGVFF. The DNA for the CDR3 is TGTGCCAGTAAAAAGGGGCCCGGAGTTTTCTTT.

This clone was observed a few times. J is TRBJ1-3 and V is TRBV7-2; D call uncertain. The CDR3 runs to 13 residues. V gave up 5 bases and J gave up 3 bases, with 8 bases separating them. Germline V CDR1 and CDR2: SGHTA, FQGNSA. CDR3 loop: CASSEGFGNTIYF. The CDR3 DNA sequence: TGTGCCAGCAGCGAGGGATTTGGAAACACCATATATTTT. The whole variable domain, filled in from reference TRBV7-2 and TRBJ1-3, reads GAGVSQSPSNKVTEKGKDVELRCDPISGHTALYWYRQSLGQGLEFLIYFQGNSAPDKSGLPSDRFSAERTGGSVSTLTIQRTQQEDSAVYLCASSEGFGNTIYFGEGSWLTVV.

In this sample, this clone turned up a few times. This chain connects TRBV10-1 to TRBJ1-2, with D tentatively TRBD1 (5 bases). Germline CDR1 and CDR2: WNHNN and SYGVQD (reference sequence). The CDR3 loop spans 12 amino acids. V lost 6 bases, J lost 2 bases, and 7 bases lay in between. The CDR3 spells CASSNRNYGYTF. The CDR3 DNA reads TGCGCCAGCAGCAACAGGAACTATGGCTACACCTTC.

V gene TRBV6-6 combines with J gene TRBJ2-3; 11 bases are shared with TRBD1. The CDR3 sequence is 16 residues long. The germline gives CDR1 MNHNY, CDR2 SVGAGI (reference sequence). Losses at the gene ends were 6 bases for V and 3 bases for J; bases not matched to a gene: 8. The CDR3, as DNA: TGTGCCAGCAGGCATTACGGGACAGGGGGGACAGATACGCAGTATTTT. Protein product: CASRHYGTGGTDTQYF.

This clone was recorded once. The chain has TRBV30 and TRBJ2-2; D might be TRBD1 (5 bases). V lost 6 bases to trimming and J lost 1 base, with 12 bases between them. Germline-derived CDR1 and CDR2 are GTSNPN and SVGIG (reference sequence). The CDR3 extends over 14 amino acids. The CDR3: CACPRGKNTGELFF. The CDR3 DNA follows: TGTGCCTGTCCTAGGGGTAAGAACACCGGGGAGCTGTTTTTT.

This clone appeared many times. This same CDR3 is encoded by further DNA sequences in the sample. The V and J genes are TRBV11-2 and TRBJ2-5, with unresolved D. The CDR3 is 12 amino acids. V lost 1 base and J 4 bases, leaving 4 bases between the germline ends. Germline V gives CDR1 SGHAT, CDR2 FQNNGV. CDR3 sequence reads: CASSLVGETQYF. The CDR3 bases are TGTGCCAGCAGCTTAGTGGGAGAGACCCAGTACTTC. Using reference TRBV11-2 and TRBJ2-5 for the parts outside the CDR3, the full variable domain is EAGVAQSPRYKIIEKRQSVAFWCNPISGHATLYWYQQILGQGPKLLIQFQNNGVVDDSQLPKDRFSAERLKGVDSTLKIQPAKLEDSAVYLCASSLVGETQYFGPGTRLLVL.

This clone was counted only a few times. The chain recombines TRBV9 with TRBJ1-3, with D perhaps matching TRBD1 (6 bases). V lost 4 bases and J 4 bases, leaving 12 bases between the germline ends. Looked up from germline, CDR1 is SGDLS and CDR2 is YYNGEE. This CDR3 has 14 amino acids. CDR3 DNA: TGTGCCAGCAGCCCGCAGACAGGAGGAAACACCATATATTTT. It translates to CASSPQTGGNTIYF.

This clone was observed a few times. The CDR3, as DNA: TGTGCCAGCAGCTTAGCGGGGCCTGCTAACTATGGCTACACCTTC. Translation gives CASSLAGPANYGYTF. The chain carries TRBV7-9 and TRBJ1-2; D perhaps matches TRBD1 (5 bases). The CDR3 spans 15 residues. Deletions cut 0 bases from V and 0 bases from J, with 8 bases between. CDR1 and CDR2 (germline): SEHNR, FQNEAQ (reference sequence).

This sequence joins TRBV5-1 and TRBJ1-2; D possibly corresponds to TRBD1 (5 bases). The CDR3 sequence is 12 residues long. V gave up 5 bases and J gave up 2 bases, with 7 bases separating them. Germline V gene lookup returns CDR1 SGHRS and CDR2 YFSETQ. The CDR3 loop is CASRQENYGYTF. In DNA, the CDR3 is TGCGCCAGCAGACAGGAAAACTATGGCTACACCTTC.

J is TRBJ2-7 and V is TRBV7-2, with D possibly TRBD1 on 6 matching bases. V lost 1 base and J lost 5, with 15 bases in between. CDR1 and CDR2 from the germline V gene are SGHTA and FQGNSA. The CDR3 is made up of 15 amino acids. The CDR3 DNA sequence: TGTGCCAGCAGCTTAGATAAGGTCAGGGGCAACGAGCAGTACTTC. This codes for CASSLDKVRGNEQYF.

This clone appeared a single time. The chain couples TRBV12-2 to TRBJ2-7. TRBV12-2 counts as a pseudogene. CDR3 length: 19 residues. The CDR3: CASRLAGASEPPAFYEQYF. CDR3 bases: TGTGCAAGTCGCTTAGCGGGGGCTAGCGAGCCGCCTGCTTTCTACGAGCAGTACTTC.

This chain joins TRBV6-5 and TRBJ2-3, with D possibly TRBD1 on 7 matching bases. Germline CDR1 MNHEY, CDR2 SVGAGI. The germline V and J ends were trimmed by 6 bases and 1 base, with 14 bases remaining between them. This CDR3 contains 15 residues. As DNA, the CDR3 is TGTGCCAGCAGGCGACTAGGGACAGGCACAGATACGCAGTATTTT. Its translation is CASRRLGTGTDTQYF.

This sequence joins TRBV6-1 and TRBJ2-4; D is unclear. The CDR3 totals 13 residues. The germline V gene has CDR1 MNHNS and CDR2 SASEGT. Trimming cost V 3 bases and J 0 bases, with 3 bases left between them. The CDR3 here is CASSDLAKNIQYF. CDR3 coding DNA: TGTGCCAGCAGTGACTTAGCCAAAAACATTCAGTACTTC.

The rearrangement uses TRBV6-1 and TRBJ1-4, with D maybe TRBD1 (5 bases). Per germline, CDR1 MNHNS and CDR2 SASEGT. V was shortened by 5 bases and J by 5 bases, with 12 bases between the two germline ends. This CDR3 region has 14 residues. CDR3 protein: CASSRGDGNEKLFF. CDR3 DNA sequence: TGTGCCAGCAGTCGAGGGGACGGCAATGAAAAACTGTTTTTT.

This chain joins TRBV9 and TRBJ1-4, with TRBD1 as a possible D gene (5 bases). Germline lookup yields CDR1 SGDLS and CDR2 YYNGEE. The ends were cut back, 4 bases at V and 8 bases at J, with 18 bases in the middle. This CDR3 is 15 amino acids long. The CDR3 DNA reads as TGTGCCAGCAGCCCTTCTGTGGGCCAGGGAGAAAAACTGTTTTTT. It codes for CASSPSVGQGEKLFF.

V usage is TRBV10-3 and J usage is TRBJ2-7, with 7 positions matching TRBD1. V trimming: 5 bases; J trimming: 2 bases; junction bases outside the gene matches: 3. Germline V gene sequence: CDR1 ENHRY, CDR2 SYGVKD. CDR3 length: 13 residues. The DNA for the CDR3 is TGTGCCATCAGTCCGGGACAGCCCTACGAGCAGTACTTC. Translating gives CAISPGQPYEQYF.

This clone was counted only a few times. This chain links TRBV5-6 with TRBJ1-1, with D unresolved. Deletions cut 4 bases from V and 1 base from J, with 14 bases between. The CDR3 is 15 residues long. CDR1 SGHDT and CDR2 YYEEEE come from the germline V gene. The chain's CDR3 is CASSLESYRNTEAFF. The CDR3 coding sequence is TGTGCCAGCAGCCTCGAATCCTACAGGAACACTGAAGCTTTCTTT.

The rearrangement joins TRBV19 to TRBJ2-6; D uncertain. Germline CDR1 and CDR2: LNHDA and SQIVND (reference sequence). The CDR3 runs 13 residues. V lost 9 bases and J lost 1, with 7 bases in between. This CDR3 is CASCTSGANVLTF. The CDR3 region has the DNA TGTGCCAGCTGTACATCTGGGGCCAACGTCCTGACTTTC.

V and J are TRBV10-3 and TRBJ1-2; no reliable D call. V was cut by 5 bases and J by 8 bases, with 9 bases left in between. CDR3 length equals 11 residues. Germline V gene data show CDR1 as ENHRY and CDR2 as SYGVKD. CDR3 sequence reads: CAISSVGGYTF. The CDR3 DNA is TGTGCCATCAGTTCGGTTGGGGGCTACACCTTC.

This clone was observed at least ten times. The V call is TRBV7-2, the J call TRBJ2-2; TRBD2 agrees at 7 bases. Germline V gene data show CDR1 as SGHTA and CDR2 as FQGNSA. The V gene end was trimmed by 4 bases and the J gene end by 5 bases; junction bases not matched to a gene: 7. The CDR3 contains 15 residues. The CDR3 region has the DNA TGTGCCAGCAGCTCACGCGGGGGTCAGACCGGGGAGCTGTTTTTT. It is translated as CASSSRGGQTGELFF.